The T cell receptor beta chain under discussion was sequenced for a study of cytomegalovirus exposure and HLA in healthy donors. General study results and limits: DRB1 showed the most TCR associations and HLA-C the fewest in a later analysis, as rates varied by HLA locus. Later analysis demonstrated an association between a missense DCLRE1C variant and TCR beta V- and J-gene trimming. There were several of the most significant clusters that appeared linked to common viral pathogens in a later analysis.

PCR amplification relied on 60 Vbeta primers (plus 13 Jbeta primers). The assay was immunoSEQ multiplex PCR, and TCRdb's table has in-frame clones only and misses some. The data show over 150,000 clones, 60% to 80% seen once. To note about this clone: The antigen is undetermined. Compared with germline, one end of the junction differs, possibly owing to a read error.

The CDR3 sequence is 14 residues long. Germline V CDR1 and CDR2: MGHRA, YSYEKL. This rearrangement joins TRBV4-1 to TRBJ2-5; D not certain. Specimen: PBMCs. The source of this sequence is a woman in her twenties or thirties in good health and CMV-seropositive. DNA of the CDR3: TGCGCCACCAGCGACTTTCCGTACCAAGAGACCCAGTACTTC. Amino acid sequence: CATSDFPYQETQYF.